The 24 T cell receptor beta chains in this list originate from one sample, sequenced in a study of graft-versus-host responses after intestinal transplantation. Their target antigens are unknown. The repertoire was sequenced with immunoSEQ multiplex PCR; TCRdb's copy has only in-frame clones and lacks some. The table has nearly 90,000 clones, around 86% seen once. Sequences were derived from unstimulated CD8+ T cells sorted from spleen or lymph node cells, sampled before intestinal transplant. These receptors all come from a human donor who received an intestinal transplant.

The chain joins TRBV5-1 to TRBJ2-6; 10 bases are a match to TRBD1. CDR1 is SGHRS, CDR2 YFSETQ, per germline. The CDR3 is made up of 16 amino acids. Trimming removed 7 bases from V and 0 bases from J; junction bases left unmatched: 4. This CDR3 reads CASWDRGISGANVLTF. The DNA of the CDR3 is TGCGCCAGCTGGGACAGGGGTATCTCTGGGGCCAACGTCCTGACTTTC.

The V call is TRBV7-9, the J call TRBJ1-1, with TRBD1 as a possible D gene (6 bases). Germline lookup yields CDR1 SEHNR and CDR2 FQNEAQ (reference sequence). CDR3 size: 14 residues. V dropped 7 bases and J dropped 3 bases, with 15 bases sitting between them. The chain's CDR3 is CASTAAGGHTEAFF. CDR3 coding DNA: TGTGCCAGCACTGCGGCGGGGGGGCACACTGAAGCTTTCTTT.

Here the CDR3 DNA reads TGTGCCAGCAGTGAATATGCTAGCGGGGCCTACAATGAGCAGTTCTTC. It encodes CASSEYASGAYNEQFF. V is TRBV25-1 and J is TRBJ2-1, with 9 bases lining up with TRBD2. CDR1 MGHDK and CDR2 SYGVNS come from the germline V gene. The CDR3 sequence is 16 residues long. The trim removed 0 bases at V and 2 bases at J, leaving 2 bases unmatched.

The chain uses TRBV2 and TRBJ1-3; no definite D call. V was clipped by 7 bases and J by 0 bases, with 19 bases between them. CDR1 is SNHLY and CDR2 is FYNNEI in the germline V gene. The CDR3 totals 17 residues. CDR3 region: CASTRVWTSRSGNTIYF. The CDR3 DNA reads TGTGCCAGCACTCGGGTTTGGACTTCCCGCTCTGGAAACACCATATATTTT.

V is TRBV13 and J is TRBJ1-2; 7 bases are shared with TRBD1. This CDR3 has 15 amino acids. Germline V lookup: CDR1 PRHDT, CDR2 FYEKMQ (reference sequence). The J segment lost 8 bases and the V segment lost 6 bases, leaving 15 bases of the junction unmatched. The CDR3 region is CASSPQDRQGRGYTF. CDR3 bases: TGTGCCAGCAGTCCGCAGGACAGGCAGGGACGGGGCTACACCTTC.

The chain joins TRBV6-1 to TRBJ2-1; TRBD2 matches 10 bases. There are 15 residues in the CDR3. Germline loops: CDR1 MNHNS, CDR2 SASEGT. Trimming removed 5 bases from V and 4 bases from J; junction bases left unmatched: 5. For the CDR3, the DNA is TGTGCCAGCAGTCCTCGGACTAGCGGTTACAATGAGCAGTTCTTC. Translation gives CASSPRTSGYNEQFF.

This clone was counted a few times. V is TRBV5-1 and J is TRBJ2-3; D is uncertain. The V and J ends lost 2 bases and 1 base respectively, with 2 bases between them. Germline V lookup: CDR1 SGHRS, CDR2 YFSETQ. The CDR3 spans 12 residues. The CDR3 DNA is TGCGCCAGCAGCTTCGGCACAGATACGCAGTATTTT. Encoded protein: CASSFGTDTQYF.

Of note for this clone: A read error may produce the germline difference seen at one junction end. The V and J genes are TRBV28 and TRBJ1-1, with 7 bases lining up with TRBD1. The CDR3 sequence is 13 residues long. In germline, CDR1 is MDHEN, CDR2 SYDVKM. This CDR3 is CASSTTGNTGAFF. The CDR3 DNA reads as TGTGCCAGCAGTACGACAGGGAACACTGGAGCTTTCTTT.

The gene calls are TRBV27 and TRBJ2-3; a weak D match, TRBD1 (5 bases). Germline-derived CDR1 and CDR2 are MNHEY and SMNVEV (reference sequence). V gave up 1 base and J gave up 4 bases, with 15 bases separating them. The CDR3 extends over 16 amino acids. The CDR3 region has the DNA TGTGCCAGCAGTTTATGGGGCAGGGAAGATTCAGATACGCAGTATTTT. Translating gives CASSLWGREDSDTQYF.

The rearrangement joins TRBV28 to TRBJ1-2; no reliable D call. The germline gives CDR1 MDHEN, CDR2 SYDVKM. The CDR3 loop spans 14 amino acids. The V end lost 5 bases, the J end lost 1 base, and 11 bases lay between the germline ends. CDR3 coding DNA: TGTGCCAGCAGTCCAGATGGAGGTAACTATGGCTACACCTTC. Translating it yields CASSPDGGNYGYTF.

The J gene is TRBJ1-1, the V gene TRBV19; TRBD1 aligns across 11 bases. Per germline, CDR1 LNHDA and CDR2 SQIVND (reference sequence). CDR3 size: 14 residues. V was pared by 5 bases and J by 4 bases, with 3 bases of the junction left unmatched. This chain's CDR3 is CASSAGTGGTEAFF. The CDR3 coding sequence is TGTGCCAGTAGTGCCGGGACAGGGGGCACTGAAGCTTTCTTT.

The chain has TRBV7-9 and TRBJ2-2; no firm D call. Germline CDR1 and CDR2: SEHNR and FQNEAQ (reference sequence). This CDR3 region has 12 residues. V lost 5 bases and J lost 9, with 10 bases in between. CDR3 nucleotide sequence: TGTGCCAGCAGCCCGGGTCAATGGGAGCTGTTTTTT. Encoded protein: CASSPGQWELFF.

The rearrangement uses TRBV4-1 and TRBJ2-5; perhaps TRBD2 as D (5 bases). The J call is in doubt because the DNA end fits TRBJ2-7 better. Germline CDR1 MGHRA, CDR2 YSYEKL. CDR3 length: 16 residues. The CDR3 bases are TGCGCCAGCAGCCAAGAGCCGGACTCTAGCTCCTACGAGCAGTACTTC. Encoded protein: CASSQEPDSSSYEQYF.

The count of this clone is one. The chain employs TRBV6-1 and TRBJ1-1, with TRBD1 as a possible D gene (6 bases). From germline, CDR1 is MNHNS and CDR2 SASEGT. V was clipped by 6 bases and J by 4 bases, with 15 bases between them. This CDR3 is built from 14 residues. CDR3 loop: CASRALGGATEAFF. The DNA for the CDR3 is TGTGCCAGCAGAGCCTTGGGGGGGGCCACTGAAGCTTTCTTT.

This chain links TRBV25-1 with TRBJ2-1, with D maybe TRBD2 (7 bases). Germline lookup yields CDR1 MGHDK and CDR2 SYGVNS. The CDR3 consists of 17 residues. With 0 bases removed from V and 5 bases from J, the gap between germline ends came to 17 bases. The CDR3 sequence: CASSEYPEGGHNNEQFF. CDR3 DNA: TGTGCCAGCAGTGAATATCCTGAGGGGGGGCACAACAATGAGCAGTTCTTC. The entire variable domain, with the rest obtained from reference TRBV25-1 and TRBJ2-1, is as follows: EADIYQTPRYLVIGTGKKITLECSQTMGHDKMYWYQQDPGMELHLIHYSYGVNSTEKGDLSSESTVSRIRTEHFPLTLESARPSHTSQYLCASSEYPEGGHNNEQFFGPGTRLTVL.

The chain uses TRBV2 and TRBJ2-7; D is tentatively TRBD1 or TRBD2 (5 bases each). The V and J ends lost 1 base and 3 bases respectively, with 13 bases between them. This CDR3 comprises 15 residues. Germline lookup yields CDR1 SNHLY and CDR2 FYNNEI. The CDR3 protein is CASSEEVRDGYEQYF. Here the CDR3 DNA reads TGTGCCAGCAGTGAAGAGGTCCGGGACGGCTACGAGCAGTACTTC.

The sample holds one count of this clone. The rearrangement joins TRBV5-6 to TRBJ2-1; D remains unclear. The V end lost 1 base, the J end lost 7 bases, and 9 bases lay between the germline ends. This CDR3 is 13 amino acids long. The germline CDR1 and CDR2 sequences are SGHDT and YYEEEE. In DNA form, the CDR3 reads TGTGCCAGCAGCTTGTATGGGGTAAATGAGCAGTTCTTC. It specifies CASSLYGVNEQFF.

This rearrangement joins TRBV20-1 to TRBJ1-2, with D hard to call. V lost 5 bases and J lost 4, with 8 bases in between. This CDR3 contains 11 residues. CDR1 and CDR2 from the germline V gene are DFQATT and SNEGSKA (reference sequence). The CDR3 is CSAHFLYGYTF. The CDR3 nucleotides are TGCAGTGCTCACTTCCTCTATGGCTACACCTTC.

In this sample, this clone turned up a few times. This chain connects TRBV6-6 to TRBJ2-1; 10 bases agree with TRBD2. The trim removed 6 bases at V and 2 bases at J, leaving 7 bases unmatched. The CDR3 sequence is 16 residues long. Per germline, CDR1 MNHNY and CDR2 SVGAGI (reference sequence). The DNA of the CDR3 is TGTGCCAGCAGCTTAGCGGGGGGCCGGACCTACAATGAGCAGTTCTTC. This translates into CASSLAGGRTYNEQFF.

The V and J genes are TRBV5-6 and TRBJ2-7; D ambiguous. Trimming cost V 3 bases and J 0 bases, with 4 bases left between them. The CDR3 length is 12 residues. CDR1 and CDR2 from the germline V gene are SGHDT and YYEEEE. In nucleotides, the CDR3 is TGTGCCAGCAGCTCACACTCCTACGAGCAGTACTTC. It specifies CASSSHSYEQYF.

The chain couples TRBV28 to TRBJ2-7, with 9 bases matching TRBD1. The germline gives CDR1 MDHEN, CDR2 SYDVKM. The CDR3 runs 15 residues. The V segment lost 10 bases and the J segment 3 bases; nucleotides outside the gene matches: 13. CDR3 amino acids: CATVPGQGTNYEQYF. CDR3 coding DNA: TGTGCCACCGTCCCCGGACAGGGGACGAACTACGAGCAGTACTTC.

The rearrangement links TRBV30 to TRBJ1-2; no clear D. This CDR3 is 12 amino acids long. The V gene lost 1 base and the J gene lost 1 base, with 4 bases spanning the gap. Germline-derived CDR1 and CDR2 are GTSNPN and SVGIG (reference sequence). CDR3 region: CAWSDSNYGYTF. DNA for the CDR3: TGTGCCTGGAGTGACAGTAACTATGGCTACACCTTC.

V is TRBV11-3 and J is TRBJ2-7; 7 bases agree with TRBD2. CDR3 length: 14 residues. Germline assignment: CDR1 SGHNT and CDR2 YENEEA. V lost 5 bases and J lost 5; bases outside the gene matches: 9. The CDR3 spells CASSQMTSFNEQYF. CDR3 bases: TGTGCCAGCAGCCAGATGACTAGCTTTAACGAGCAGTACTTC.

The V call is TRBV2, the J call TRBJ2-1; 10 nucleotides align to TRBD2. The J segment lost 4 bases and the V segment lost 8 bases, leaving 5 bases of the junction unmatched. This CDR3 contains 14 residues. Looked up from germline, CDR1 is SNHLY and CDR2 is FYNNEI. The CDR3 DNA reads TGTGCCAGCGGTACTAGCGGGGAGTACAATGAGCAGTTCTTC. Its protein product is CASGTSGEYNEQFF.